The entry below describes one T cell receptor (beta chain). Original methodology: Cell counts per sample came from amplifying reference gene primers. Method: immunoSEQ multiplex PCR; TCRdb's copy keeps in-frame clones and lacks some. Clone size and V and J calls were adopted from that table, with D and trimming inferred from the DNA. Of about 86,000 clones in the sample, approximately 78% were seen once. These data originate in a study of blood T cell repertoires in COVID-19. Study summary: The United States, Italy and Spain supplied acute and convalescent COVID-19 samples. The cDNA or gDNA used as material had been derived from T cells, B-cell-depleted T cells, or PBMCs.

Germline CDR1 LNHDA, CDR2 SQIVND (reference sequence). This CDR3 is built from 16 residues. V was pared by 0 bases and J by 0 bases, with 3 bases of the junction left unmatched. This sequence originates from a woman of 80 years or more with acute or convalescent COVID-19. V and J are TRBV19 and TRBJ1-1; 8 nucleotides align to TRBD1. Sequencing was done on a sample of peripheral blood. In DNA form, the CDR3 reads TGTGCCAGTAGTATAGAAACAGGGGGGCTGAACACTGAAGCTTTCTTT. Translation: CASSIETGGLNTEAFF.